This TCR beta chain is drawn from a study of vaccination and CD4 T cells after COVID-19. Whole-study context: Either a CEFX pool, an HIV-1 Nef pool, or no peptide was added to control cultures.

The CDR3 totals 14 residues. Germline loops: CDR1 MNHEY, CDR2 SVGEGT. With 5 bases removed from V and 8 bases from J, the gap between germline ends came to 18 bases. Sequencing of cultured CD4+ T cell DNA used the Oncomine TCR Beta short-read assay. Investigators obtained genomic DNA by extraction from cultured CD4+ T cells. A single record per CDR3 protein comes from TCRdb applying MiXCR to the PCR reads. Among around 12,000 distinct CDR3 sequences listed, around half were seen once. The treatment: approximately 10-day PBMC culture with coronavirus spike peptide pools or control peptides (ViraFEST assay). Positive PCR tests came between March and December 2020, ahead of the US Alpha, Beta and Delta variants. About this clonotype itself: Its antigen is unidentified.

Sample: CD4+ T cells from blood, cultured in vitro. This receptor was obtained from a human donor who had recovered from COVID-19. The chain joins TRBV6-2 or TRBV6-3 to TRBJ1-2; D call uncertain. DNA for the CDR3: TGTGCCAGCAGTCCCTTAGGCGTTATGACCGGCTACACCTTC. This encodes CASSPLGVMTGYTF.